The 4 T cell receptor beta chains reported below all come from one sample, sequenced in a study of early T cells in non-severe SARS-CoV-2 infection. Each CDR3 protein is one row after TCRdb ran MiXCR on the 5' RACE reads. The sample includes about 40,000 distinct CDR3 sequences, over 5% of them seen just once. Sequenced here: whole blood, sampled at baseline. Receptor source: an adult who was a healthcare worker with PCR-confirmed SARS-CoV-2 infection or an uninfected control (not recorded which).

This clonotype has ten or more counts. The chain recombines TRBV20-1 with TRBJ2-3; 7 nucleotides agree with TRBD2. This CDR3 is 13 amino acids long. V was clipped by 3 bases and J by 0 bases; unmatched bases: 0. Germline values: CDR1 DFQATT, CDR2 SNEGSKA (reference sequence). This CDR3 is CSASSGSTDTQYF. CDR3 coding DNA: TGCAGTGCTAGTAGCGGGAGCACAGATACGCAGTATTTT.

This clonotype was detected many times. This chain joins TRBV2 and TRBJ1-3; D is unclear. The CDR3 length is 15 residues. Trimming removed 2 bases from V and 0 bases from J, with 8 bases in between. Germline CDR1 and CDR2: SNHLY and FYNNEI. The CDR3 DNA reads TGTGCCAGCAGTGAACCCTGGACCTCTGGAAACACCATATATTTT. This translates into CASSEPWTSGNTIYF.

This clonotype occurred many times. CDR3 nucleotide sequence: TGTGCCAGCAGGGCCCCCGGGCCCTACGAGCAGTACTTC. Encoded protein: CASRAPGPYEQYF. This rearrangement joins TRBV12-3 or TRBV12-4 to TRBJ2-7; D call uncertain. Trimming left V 6 bases short and J 2 bases short, with 11 bases between. The CDR3 length is 13 residues.

This clonotype was counted between two and nine times. J is TRBJ2-2 and V is TRBV18; D uncertain. V lost 1 base and J 4 bases, leaving 13 bases between the germline ends. Per germline, CDR1 KGHSH and CDR2 LQKENI. This CDR3 spans 16 amino acids. The CDR3 DNA sequence: TGTGCCAGCTCACCACGTTGGTCCGACGGCACCGGGGAGCTGTTTTTT. Translated, it gives CASSPRWSDGTGELFF.